Listed below are T cell receptor beta chains from one sample, sequenced in a study of control samples from healthy donors and cancer patients. Only in-frame clones appear in the TCRdb table, and some are missing; sequencing was by immunoSEQ multiplex PCR. The sample has about 120,000 clones; 89% are singletons. Sequencing was carried out using blood. The receptors originated from a man in his fifties in good health. CDR3s include the opening cysteine and the closing phenylalanine or tryptophan. D genes are given only for firm matches.

v_gene | d_gene | CDR3aa
TRBV6-1 | NA | CASSAGTLFSSYNEQFF
TRBV30 | NA | CAWRPGSSPLHF
TRBV27 | TRBD1 | CASSLEGQGYSNEQFF
TRBV2 | NA | CASSEGETQYF
TRBV6-5 | NA | CASSWTYGNEKLFF
TRBV4-3 | NA | CASSQDGAVYNSPLHF
TRBV15 | TRBD1 | CATSRDSDRVF
TRBV5-6 | TRBD2 | CASSFPGLDTGELFF
TRBV2 | TRBD1 | CASSAVGQGRGSPLHF
TRBV5-1 | NA | CASSWRAGELFF
TRBV2 | NA | CASSDGGAGRIDTQYF
TRBV6-1 | TRBD1 | CASSERTGGYEQYF
TRBV9 | NA | CASSPPGGELFF
TRBV19 | NA | CASSITTLNYEQYF
TRBV6-1 | NA | CASSEDGSGANVLTF
TRBV4-3 | NA | CASSQGTGLSYNEQFF
TRBV6-6 | TRBD1 | CASSVTGGHTEAFF